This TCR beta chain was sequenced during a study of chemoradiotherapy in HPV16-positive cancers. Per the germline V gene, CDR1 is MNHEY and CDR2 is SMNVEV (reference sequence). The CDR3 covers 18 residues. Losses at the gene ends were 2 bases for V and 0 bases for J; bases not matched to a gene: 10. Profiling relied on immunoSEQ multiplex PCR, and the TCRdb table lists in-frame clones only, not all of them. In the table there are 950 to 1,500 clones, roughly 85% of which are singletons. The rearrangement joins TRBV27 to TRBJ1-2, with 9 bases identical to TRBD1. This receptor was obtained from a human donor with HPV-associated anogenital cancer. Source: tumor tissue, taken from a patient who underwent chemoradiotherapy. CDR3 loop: CASSLAADRGRSNYGYTF. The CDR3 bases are TGTGCCAGCAGTTTAGCTGCGGACAGGGGAAGGTCTAACTATGGCTACACCTTC.